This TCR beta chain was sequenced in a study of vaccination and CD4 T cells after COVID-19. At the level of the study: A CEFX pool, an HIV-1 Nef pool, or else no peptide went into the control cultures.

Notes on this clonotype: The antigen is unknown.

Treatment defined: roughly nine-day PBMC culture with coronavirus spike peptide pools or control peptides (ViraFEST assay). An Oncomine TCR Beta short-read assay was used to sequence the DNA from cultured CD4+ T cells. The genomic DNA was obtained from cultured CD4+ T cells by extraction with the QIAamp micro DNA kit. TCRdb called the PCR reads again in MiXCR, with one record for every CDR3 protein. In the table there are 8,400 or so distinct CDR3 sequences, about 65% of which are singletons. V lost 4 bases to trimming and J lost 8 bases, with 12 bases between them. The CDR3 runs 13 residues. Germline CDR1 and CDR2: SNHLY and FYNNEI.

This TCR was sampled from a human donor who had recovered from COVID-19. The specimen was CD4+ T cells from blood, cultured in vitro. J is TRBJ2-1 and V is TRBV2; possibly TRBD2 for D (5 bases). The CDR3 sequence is CASSVQLEDEQFF. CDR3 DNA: TGTGCCAGCAGTGTCCAACTAGAGGATGAGCAGTTCTTC.